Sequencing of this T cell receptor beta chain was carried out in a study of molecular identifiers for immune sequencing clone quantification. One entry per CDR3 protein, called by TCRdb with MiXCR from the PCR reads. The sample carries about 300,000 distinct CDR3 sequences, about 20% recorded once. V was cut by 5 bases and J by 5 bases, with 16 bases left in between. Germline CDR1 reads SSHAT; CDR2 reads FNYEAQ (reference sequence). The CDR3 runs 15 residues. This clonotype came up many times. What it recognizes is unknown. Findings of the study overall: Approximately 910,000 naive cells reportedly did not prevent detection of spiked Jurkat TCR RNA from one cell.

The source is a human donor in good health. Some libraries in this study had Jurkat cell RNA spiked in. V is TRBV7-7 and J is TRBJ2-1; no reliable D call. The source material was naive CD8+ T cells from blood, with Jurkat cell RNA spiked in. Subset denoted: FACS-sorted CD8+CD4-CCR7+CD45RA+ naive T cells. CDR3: CASSARMLGDNEQFF. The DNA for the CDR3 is TGTGCCAGCAGCGCGCGTATGTTAGGTGACAATGAGCAGTTCTTC.